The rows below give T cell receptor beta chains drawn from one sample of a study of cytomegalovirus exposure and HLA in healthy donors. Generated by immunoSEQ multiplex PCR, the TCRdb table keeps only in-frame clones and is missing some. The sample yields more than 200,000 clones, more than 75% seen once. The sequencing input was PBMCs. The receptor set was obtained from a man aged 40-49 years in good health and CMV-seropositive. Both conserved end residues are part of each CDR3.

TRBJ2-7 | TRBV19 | CASSIGRSGDYEQYF
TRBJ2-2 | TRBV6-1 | CASSTATGELFF
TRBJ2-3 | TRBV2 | CASRWDRSTDTQYF
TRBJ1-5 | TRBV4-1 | CASSQESTASNQPQHF
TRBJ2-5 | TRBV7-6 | CASSLLDRDFQETQYF
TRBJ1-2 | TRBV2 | CASSEALRQGAHGYTF
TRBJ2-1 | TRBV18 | CASSPPGTTSYNEQFF
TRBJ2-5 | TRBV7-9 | CASSSQTAGHRQETQYF
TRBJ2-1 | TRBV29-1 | CSVEVIAGEVNEQFF
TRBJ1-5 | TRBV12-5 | CASGSGRGWEPQHF
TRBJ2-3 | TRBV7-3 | CASSLGGHGDTQYF
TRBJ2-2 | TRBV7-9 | CASSFSGDANTGELFF
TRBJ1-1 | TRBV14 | CASRRDRGWDTEAFF
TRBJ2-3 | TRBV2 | CASSEGLAGGSDTQYF
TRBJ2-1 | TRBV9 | CASSVVSTSGSGANEQFF
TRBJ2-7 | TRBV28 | CASSPWTGNDEQYF
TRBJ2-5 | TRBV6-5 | CASSYGLAGLQETQYF
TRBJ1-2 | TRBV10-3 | CAISQGDGYTF
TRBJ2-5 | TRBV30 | CAWSPTAHGTQYF
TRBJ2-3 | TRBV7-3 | CASSSRTSARTDTQYF
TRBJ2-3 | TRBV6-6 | CASSFLGGEGTDTQYF
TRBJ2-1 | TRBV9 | CASSVALTSGTRNEQFF
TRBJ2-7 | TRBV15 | CATSRAMTGLAGVYEQYF
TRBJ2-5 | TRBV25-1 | CASSQARGNQETQYF
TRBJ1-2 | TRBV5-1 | CASSSGTVLNYGYTF
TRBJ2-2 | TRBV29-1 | CSVEGRAGRGELFF
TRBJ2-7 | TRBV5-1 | CASSLEAGGLLEQYF
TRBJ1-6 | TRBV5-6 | CASSFGRQGGNSPLHF
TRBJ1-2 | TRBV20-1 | CSARYARGYTF
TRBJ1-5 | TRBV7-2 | CASSDRGGNQPQHF
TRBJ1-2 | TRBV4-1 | CASSQDGTPFYGYTF
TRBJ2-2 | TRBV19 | CASTTQGARTGELFF
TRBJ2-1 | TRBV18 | CASSPSTSSYNEQFF
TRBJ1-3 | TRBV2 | CASSGQGQVTIYF
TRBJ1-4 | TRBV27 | CASSPQGQGEKLFF
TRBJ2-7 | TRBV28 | CASSLFPRTSGGSHEQYF
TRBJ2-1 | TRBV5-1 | CASSYLAGADNEQFF
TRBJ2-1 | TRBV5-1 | CASSGQVVDNEQFF
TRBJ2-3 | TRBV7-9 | CASSLLAGPDTQYF
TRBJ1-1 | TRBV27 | CASTRTGKTFF
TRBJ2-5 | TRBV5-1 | CASTFYQSGTQYF
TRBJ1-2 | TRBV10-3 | CAISSGTGGVNYGYTF
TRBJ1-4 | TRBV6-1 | CASSDGALTNEKLFF
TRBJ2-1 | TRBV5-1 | CASSRGLKDYNEQFF
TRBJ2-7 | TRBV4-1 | CASSQPDGGYEQYF